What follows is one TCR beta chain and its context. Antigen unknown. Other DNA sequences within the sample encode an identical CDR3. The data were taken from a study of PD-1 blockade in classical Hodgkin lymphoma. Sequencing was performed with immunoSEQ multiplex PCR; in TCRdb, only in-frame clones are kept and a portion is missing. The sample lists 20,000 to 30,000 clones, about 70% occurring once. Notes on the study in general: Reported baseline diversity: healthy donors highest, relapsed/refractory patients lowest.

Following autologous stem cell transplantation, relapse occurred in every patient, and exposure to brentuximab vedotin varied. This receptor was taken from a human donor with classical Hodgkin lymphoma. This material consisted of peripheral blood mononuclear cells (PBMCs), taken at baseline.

The CDR3, as DNA: TGTGCCAGCAGCTTCCGACAGGGTGGCAATGAGCAGTTCTTC. As protein: CASSFRQGGNEQFF. This rearrangement joins TRBV7-2 to TRBJ2-1; TRBD1 agrees at 7 bases. Germline assignment: CDR1 SGHTA and CDR2 FQGNSA. The CDR3 is 14 amino acids. Trimming at V came to 3 bases and at J to 6 bases, leaving 5 bases not matched to a gene.